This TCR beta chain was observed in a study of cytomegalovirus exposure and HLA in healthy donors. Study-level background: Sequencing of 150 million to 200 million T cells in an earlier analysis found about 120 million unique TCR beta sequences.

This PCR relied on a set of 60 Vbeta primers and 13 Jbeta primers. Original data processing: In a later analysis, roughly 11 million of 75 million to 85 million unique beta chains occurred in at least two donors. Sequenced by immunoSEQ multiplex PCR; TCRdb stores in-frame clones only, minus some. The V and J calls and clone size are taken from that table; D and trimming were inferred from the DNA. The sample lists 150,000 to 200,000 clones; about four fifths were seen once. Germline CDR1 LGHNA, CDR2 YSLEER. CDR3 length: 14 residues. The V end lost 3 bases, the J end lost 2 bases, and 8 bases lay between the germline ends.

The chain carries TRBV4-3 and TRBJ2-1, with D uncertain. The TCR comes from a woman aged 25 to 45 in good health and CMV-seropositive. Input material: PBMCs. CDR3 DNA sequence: TGCGCCAGCAGCCAGGAGAGTACCTACAATGAGCAGTTCTTC. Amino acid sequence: CASSQESTYNEQFF.